The 10 T cell receptor beta chains listed next were all sequenced from one sample in a study of OX40 agonist ivuxolimab in advanced cancers. Repertoires were generated with immunoSEQ multiplex PCR, while TCRdb's copy carries only in-frame clones and drops some. The table shows 40,000 to 50,000 clones, with about 89% occurring only once. Source: CD4+ or CD8+ T cells sorted from blood, taken in a trial of the OX40 agonist ivuxolimab. The source of these receptors is an adult with an advanced solid tumor such as melanoma, head and neck, liver or kidney cancer.

The chain combines TRBV7-9 with TRBJ2-1; 8 nucleotides match TRBD1. Germline CDR1 reads SEHNR; CDR2 reads FQNEAQ (reference sequence). The J segment lost 0 bases and the V segment lost 5 bases, leaving 9 bases of the junction unmatched. The CDR3 spans 17 residues. The CDR3 loop reads CASSPRTGSFSYNEQFF. DNA of the CDR3: TGTGCCAGCAGCCCTCGGACAGGGAGTTTCTCCTACAATGAGCAGTTCTTC. Full variable domain (remainder filled in from reference TRBV7-9 and TRBJ2-1): DTGVSQNPRHKITKRGQNVTFRCDPISEHNRLYWYRQTLGQGPEFLTYFQNEAQLEKSRLLSDRFSAERPKGSFSTLEIQRTEQGDSAMYLCASSPRTGSFSYNEQFFGPGTRLTVL.

In this sample, this clone turned up once. This sequence joins TRBV5-6 and TRBJ2-7; D gene unclear. Per germline, CDR1 SGHDT and CDR2 YYEEEE. The CDR3 is 11 residues long. V gave up 2 bases and J gave up 4 bases, with 4 bases separating them. The CDR3 spells CASSFGYEQYF. The DNA for the CDR3 is TGTGCCAGCAGCTTCGGATACGAGCAGTACTTC.

The J gene is TRBJ2-7, the V gene TRBV29-1; 9 bases map to TRBD1. CDR1 is SQVTM, CDR2 ANQGSEA, per germline. J gave up 0 bases and V 8 bases, and 5 bases lay outside the gene matches. The CDR3 sequence is 13 residues long. In DNA, the CDR3 is TGCAGCTTCCGGGACAGGGTCTCCTACGAGCAGTACTTC. It translates to CSFRDRVSYEQYF.

The chain joins TRBV25-1 to TRBJ2-3; possibly TRBD2 for D (6 bases). Trimming took 7 bases from V and 2 from J, leaving 13 bases between them. This CDR3 has 14 amino acids. Germline V gives CDR1 MGHDK, CDR2 SYGVNS. CDR3 nucleotide sequence: TGTGCCAGCAATGATGCGGGATTCACAGATACGCAGTATTTT. Its protein is CASNDAGFTDTQYF.

The J gene is TRBJ2-5, the V gene TRBV2; D may match TRBD1 or TRBD2 (5 bases each). Germline CDR1 reads SNHLY; CDR2 reads FYNNEI. The V and J ends lost 3 bases and 3 bases respectively, with 8 bases between them. The length of the CDR3 is 13 residues. CDR3 sequence: CASSDEGKETQYF. The CDR3, as DNA: TGTGCCAGCAGTGATGAGGGGAAAGAGACCCAGTACTTC. Looking up the rest from reference TRBV2 and TRBJ2-5 gives the full variable domain: EPEVTQTPSHQVTQMGQEVILRCVPISNHLYFYWYRQILGQKVEFLVSFYNNEISEKSEIFDDQFSVERPDGSNFTLKIRSTKLEDSAMYFCASSDEGKETQYFGPGTRLLVL.

The chain uses TRBV27 and TRBJ2-7; TRBD2 is a possible D gene (6 bases). The CDR3 is 14 residues long. Germline V gene lookup returns CDR1 MNHEY and CDR2 SMNVEV (reference sequence). The germline V and J ends were trimmed by 6 bases and 4 bases, with 16 bases remaining between them. The CDR3 region has the DNA TGTGCCAGCAGAGGCCTCGGAGGGCAGTACGAGCAGTACTTC. As protein: CASRGLGGQYEQYF.

The rearrangement links TRBV7-3 to TRBJ1-2; 11 bases are a match to TRBD1. Germline V gene lookup returns CDR1 SGHTA and CDR2 FQGTGA. The CDR3 totals 16 residues. Trimming took 5 bases from V and 4 from J; bases not matched to a gene: 9. The CDR3: CASSPTGQGDFYGYTF. The CDR3 coding sequence is TGTGCCAGCAGCCCAACGGGACAGGGGGATTTCTATGGCTACACCTTC.

This chain uses TRBV6-6 with TRBJ2-2; a weak D match, TRBD1 (6 bases). This CDR3 contains 15 residues. The germline V gene has CDR1 MNHNY and CDR2 SVGAGI (reference sequence). Trimming removed 6 bases from V and 1 base from J, with 12 bases in between. The CDR3 sequence: CASRDGQQNTGELFF. The CDR3 nucleotides are TGTGCCAGCAGAGACGGACAGCAGAACACCGGGGAGCTGTTTTTT.

The V gene is TRBV27, the J gene TRBJ2-5, with D possibly TRBD1 on 7 matching bases. The CDR3 is made up of 14 amino acids. Between the trimmed V and J ends, which lost 8 bases and 4 bases, there was a span of 17 bases. The germline gives CDR1 MNHEY, CDR2 SMNVEV (reference sequence). CDR3 amino acids: CASGTEGALETQYF. The CDR3 nucleotides read TGTGCCAGCGGGACGGAGGGGGCTTTAGAGACCCAGTACTTC.

The J gene is TRBJ2-7, the V gene TRBV7-9; a weak D match, TRBD2 (7 bases). The CDR3 has 12 residues. CDR1 and CDR2 (germline): SEHNR, FQNEAQ (reference sequence). The CDR3 region is CAPGGGLLEQYF. The CDR3 DNA is TGTGCGCCTGGGGGGGGGCTGCTTGAGCAGTACTTC.